This TCR beta chain is from a study of blood T cell repertoires in COVID-19. Study details: T cells, B-cell-depleted T cells, or PBMCs provided the cDNA or gDNA that served as material.

Sequencing used immunoSEQ multiplex PCR; TCRdb keeps in-frame clones, though not all of them. Among hundreds of thousands of clones listed, 86% were seen once. Germline CDR1 MNHEY, CDR2 SMNVEV (reference sequence). CDR3 size: 14 residues. The V end was cut by 5 bases, the J end by 2 bases, with 11 bases between. Specimen: peripheral blood. The clonotype comes from a woman aged 25-40 years who had recovered from COVID-19. This chain connects TRBV27 to TRBJ2-3; TRBD1 might be the D (5 bases). CDR3 DNA: TGTGCCAGCAGTCCTCAGACAGTCACAGATACGCAGTATTTT. This sequence encodes CASSPQTVTDTQYF.